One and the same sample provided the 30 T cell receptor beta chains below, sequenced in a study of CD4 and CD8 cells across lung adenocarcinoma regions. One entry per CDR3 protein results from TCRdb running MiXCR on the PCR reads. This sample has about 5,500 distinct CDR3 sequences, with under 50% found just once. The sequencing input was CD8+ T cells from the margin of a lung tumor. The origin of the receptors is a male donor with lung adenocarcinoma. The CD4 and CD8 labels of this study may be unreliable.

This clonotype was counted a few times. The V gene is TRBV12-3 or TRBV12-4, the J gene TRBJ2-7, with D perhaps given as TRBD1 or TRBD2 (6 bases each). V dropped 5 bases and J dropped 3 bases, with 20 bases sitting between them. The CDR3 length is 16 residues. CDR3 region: CASSPSSGAVVYEQYF. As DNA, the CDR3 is TGTGCCAGCAGTCCCTCGTCGGGGGCGGTCGTCTACGAGCAGTACTTC.

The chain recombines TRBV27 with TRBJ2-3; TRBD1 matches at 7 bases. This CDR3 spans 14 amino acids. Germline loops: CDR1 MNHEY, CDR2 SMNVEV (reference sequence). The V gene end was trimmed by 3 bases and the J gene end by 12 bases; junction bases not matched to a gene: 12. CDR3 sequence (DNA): TGTGCCAGCAGTTTCCGACAGGGAGTTAATATTCAGTATTTT. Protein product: CASSFRQGVNIQYF.

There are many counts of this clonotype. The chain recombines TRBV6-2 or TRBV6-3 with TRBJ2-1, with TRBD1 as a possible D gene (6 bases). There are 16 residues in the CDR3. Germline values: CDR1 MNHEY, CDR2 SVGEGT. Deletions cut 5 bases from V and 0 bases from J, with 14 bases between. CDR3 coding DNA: TGTGCCAGCAGTACCAGACAGGTCGGCTCCTACAATGAGCAGTTCTTC. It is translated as CASSTRQVGSYNEQFF.

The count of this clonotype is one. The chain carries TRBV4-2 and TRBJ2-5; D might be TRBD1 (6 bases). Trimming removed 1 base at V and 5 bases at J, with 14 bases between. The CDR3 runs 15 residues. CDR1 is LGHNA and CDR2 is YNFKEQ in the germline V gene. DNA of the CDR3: TGTGCCAGCAGCCAAGCGTCAGGGGTTGCGGAGACCCAGTACTTC. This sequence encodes CASSQASGVAETQYF.

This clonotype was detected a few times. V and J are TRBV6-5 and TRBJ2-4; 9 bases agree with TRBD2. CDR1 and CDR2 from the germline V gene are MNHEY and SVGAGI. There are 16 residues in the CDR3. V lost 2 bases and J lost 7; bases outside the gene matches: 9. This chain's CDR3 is CASSYGGIAGVNIQYF. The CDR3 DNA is TGTGCCAGCAGTTACGGTGGAATAGCGGGAGTTAACATTCAGTACTTC.

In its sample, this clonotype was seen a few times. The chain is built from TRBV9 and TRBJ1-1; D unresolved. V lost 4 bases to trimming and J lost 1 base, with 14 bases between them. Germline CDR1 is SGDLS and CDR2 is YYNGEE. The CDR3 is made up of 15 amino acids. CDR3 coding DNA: TGTGCCAGCAGCTCAGGCCGTTCCGGGAACACTGAAGCTTTCTTT. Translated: CASSSGRSGNTEAFF.

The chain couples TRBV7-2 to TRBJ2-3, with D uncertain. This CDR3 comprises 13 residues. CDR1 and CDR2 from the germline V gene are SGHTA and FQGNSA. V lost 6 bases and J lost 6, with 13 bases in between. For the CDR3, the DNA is TGTGCCAGCAGTTCTCCCATGGGCGATACGCAGTATTTT. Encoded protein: CASSSPMGDTQYF.

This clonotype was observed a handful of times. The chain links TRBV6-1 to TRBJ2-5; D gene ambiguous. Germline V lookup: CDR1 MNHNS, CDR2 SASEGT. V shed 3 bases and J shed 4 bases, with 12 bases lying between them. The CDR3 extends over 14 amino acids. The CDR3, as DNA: TGTGCCAGCAGTGATTACGGCATGGGAGAGACCCAGTACTTC. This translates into CASSDYGMGETQYF.

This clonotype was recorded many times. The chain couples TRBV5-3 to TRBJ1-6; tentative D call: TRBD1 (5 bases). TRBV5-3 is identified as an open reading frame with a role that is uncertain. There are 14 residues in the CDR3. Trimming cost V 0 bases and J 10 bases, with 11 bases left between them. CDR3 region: CARSLVSGPSPLHF. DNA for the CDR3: TGTGCCAGAAGCTTGGTCTCAGGGCCATCACCCCTCCACTTT.

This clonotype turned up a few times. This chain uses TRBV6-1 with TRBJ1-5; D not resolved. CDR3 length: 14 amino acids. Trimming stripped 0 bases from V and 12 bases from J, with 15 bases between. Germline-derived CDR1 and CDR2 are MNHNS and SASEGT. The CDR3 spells CASSEASHGHLQHF. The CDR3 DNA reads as TGTGCCAGCAGTGAAGCCTCACACGGTCATCTCCAGCATTTT.

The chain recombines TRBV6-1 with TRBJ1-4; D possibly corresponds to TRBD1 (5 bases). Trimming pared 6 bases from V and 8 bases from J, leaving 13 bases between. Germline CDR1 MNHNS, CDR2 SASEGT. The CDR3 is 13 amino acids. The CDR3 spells CASRGQVGEKLFF. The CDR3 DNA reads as TGTGCCAGCAGGGGGCAAGTCGGGGAAAAACTGTTTTTT.

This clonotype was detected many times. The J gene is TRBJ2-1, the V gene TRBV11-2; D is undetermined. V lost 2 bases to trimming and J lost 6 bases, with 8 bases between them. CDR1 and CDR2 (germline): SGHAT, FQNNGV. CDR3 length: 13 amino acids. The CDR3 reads CASSLFHANEQFF. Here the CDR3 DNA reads TGTGCCAGCAGCTTATTTCATGCCAATGAGCAGTTCTTC.

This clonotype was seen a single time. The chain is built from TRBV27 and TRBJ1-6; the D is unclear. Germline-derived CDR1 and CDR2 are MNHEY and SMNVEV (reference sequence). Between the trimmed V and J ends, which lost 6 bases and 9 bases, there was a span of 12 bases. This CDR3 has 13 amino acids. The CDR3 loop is CASREAEGSPLHF. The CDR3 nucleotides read TGTGCCAGCAGAGAGGCCGAAGGTTCACCCCTCCACTTT.

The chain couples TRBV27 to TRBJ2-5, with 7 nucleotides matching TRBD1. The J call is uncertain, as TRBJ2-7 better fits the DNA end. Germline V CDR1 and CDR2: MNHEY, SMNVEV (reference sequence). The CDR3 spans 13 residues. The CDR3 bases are TGTGCCAGCAGTCTGACAGGGTCTTACGAGCAGTACTTC. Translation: CASSLTGSYEQYF.

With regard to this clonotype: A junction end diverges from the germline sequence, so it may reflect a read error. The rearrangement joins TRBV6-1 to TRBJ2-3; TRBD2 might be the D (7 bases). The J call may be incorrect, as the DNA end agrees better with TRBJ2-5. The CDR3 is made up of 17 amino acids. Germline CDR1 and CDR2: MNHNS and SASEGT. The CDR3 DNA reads TGTGCCAGCTGTGAGGGGGGGGGGGGCAGTGACCGCGATACCCAGTACTTC. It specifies CASCEGGGGSDRDTQYF.

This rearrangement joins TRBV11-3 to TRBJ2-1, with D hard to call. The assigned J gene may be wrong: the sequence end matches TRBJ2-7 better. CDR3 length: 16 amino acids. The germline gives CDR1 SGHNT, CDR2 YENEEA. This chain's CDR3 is CASSLDLSISYNEQYF. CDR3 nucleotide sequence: TGTGCCAGCAGCTTAGATCTTTCGATCTCCTACAATGAGCAGTACTTC.

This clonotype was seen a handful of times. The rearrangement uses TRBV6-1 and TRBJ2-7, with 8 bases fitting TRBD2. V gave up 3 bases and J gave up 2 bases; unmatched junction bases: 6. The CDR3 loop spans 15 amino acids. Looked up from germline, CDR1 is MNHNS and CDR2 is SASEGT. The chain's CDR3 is CASSESSGSPYEQYF. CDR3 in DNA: TGTGCCAGCAGTGAGTCCAGCGGGAGTCCCTACGAGCAGTACTTC.

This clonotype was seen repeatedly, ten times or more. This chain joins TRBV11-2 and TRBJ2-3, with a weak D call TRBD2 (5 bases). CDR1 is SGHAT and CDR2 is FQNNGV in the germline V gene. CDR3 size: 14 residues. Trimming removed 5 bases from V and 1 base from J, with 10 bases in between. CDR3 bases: TGTGCCAGCAGCATCGGACTCCGCACAGATACGCAGTATTTT. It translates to CASSIGLRTDTQYF.

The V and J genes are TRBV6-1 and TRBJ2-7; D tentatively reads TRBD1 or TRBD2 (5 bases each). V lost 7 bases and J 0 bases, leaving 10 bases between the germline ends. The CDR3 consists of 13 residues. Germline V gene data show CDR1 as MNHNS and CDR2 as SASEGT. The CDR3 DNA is TGTGCCAGCACCCGGGACCTCTCCTACGAGCAGTACTTC. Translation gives CASTRDLSYEQYF.

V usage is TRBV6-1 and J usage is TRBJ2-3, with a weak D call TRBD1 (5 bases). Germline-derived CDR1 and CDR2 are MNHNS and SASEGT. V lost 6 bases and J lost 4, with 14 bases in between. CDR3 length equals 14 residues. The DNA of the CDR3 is TGTGCCAGCAGAGGGGCGCTTGGGGCAGATACGCAGTATTTT. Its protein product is CASRGALGADTQYF.

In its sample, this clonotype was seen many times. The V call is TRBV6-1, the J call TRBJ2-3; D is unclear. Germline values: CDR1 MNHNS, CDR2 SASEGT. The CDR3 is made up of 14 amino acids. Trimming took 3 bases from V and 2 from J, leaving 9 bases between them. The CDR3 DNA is TGTGCCAGCAGTGAGGGCCTCTACACAGATACGCAGTATTTT. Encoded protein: CASSEGLYTDTQYF.

The CDR3: CATSRSMGDTQYF. In DNA, the CDR3 is TGTGCCACCAGCAGATCAATGGGGGATACGCAGTATTTT. The V gene is TRBV15, the J gene TRBJ2-3; D not certain. Germline V CDR1 and CDR2: LNHNV, YYDKDF (reference sequence). Trimming cost V 2 bases and J 6 bases, with 9 bases left between them. The CDR3 is 13 residues long. Full variable domain (outside the CDR3, taken from reference TRBV15 and TRBJ2-3): DAMVIQNPRYQVTQFGKPVTLSCSQTLNHNVMYWYQQKSSQAPKLLFHYYDKDFNNEADTPDNFQSRRPNTSFCFLDIRSPGLGDTAMYLCATSRSMGDTQYFGPGTRLTVL.

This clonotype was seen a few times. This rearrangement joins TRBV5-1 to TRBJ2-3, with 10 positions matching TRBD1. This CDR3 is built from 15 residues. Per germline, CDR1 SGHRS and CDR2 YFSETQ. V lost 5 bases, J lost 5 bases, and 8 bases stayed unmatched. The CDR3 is CASSSGTGAGDTQYF. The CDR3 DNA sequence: TGCGCCAGCAGTTCCGGGACAGGGGCAGGAGATACGCAGTATTTT.

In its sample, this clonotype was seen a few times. The CDR3 protein is CASSLQGLAYTDTQYF. In DNA, the CDR3 is TGCGCCAGCAGCTTGCAGGGACTAGCGTATACAGATACGCAGTATTTT. The chain combines TRBV4-1 with TRBJ2-3, with TRBD2 matching 10 bases. Germline assignment: CDR1 MGHRA and CDR2 YSYEKL. V trimming: 5 bases; J trimming: 3 bases; junction bases outside the gene matches: 8. The CDR3 is made up of 16 amino acids.

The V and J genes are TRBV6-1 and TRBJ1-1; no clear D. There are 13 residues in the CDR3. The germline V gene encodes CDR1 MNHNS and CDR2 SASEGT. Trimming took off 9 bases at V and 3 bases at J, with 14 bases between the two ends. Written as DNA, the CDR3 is TGTGCCAGTGCGCCGGAACGTTACACTGAAGCTTTCTTT. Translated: CASAPERYTEAFF.

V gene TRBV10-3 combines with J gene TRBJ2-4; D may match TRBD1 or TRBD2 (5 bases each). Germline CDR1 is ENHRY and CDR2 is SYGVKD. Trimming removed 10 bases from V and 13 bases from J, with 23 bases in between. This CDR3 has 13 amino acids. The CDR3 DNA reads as TGTGCCACGGGGCTGCAAGCCAAAGATATGCAGTACTTC. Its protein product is CATGLQAKDMQYF.

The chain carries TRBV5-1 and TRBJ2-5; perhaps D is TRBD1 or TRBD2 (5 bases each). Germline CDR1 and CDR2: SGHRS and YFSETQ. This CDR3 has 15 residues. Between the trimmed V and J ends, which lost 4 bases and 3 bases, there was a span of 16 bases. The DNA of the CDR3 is TGCGCCAGCAGCCGATCCGGGACCGCGAAAGAGACCCAGTACTTC. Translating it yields CASSRSGTAKETQYF.

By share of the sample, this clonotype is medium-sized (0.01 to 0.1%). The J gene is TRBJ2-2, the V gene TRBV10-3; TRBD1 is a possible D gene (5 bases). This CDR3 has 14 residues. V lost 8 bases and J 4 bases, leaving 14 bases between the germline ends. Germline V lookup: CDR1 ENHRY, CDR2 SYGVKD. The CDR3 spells CAIGGAGVTGELFF. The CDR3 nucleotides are TGTGCCATCGGTGGGGCAGGAGTCACCGGGGAGCTGTTTTTT.

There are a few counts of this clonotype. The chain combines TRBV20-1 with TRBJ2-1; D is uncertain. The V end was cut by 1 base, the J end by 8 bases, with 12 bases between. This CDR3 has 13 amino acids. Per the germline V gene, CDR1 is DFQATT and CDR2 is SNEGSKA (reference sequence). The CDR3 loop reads CSARVLVRDEQFF. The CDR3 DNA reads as TGCAGTGCTAGAGTCTTAGTCCGGGATGAGCAGTTCTTC.

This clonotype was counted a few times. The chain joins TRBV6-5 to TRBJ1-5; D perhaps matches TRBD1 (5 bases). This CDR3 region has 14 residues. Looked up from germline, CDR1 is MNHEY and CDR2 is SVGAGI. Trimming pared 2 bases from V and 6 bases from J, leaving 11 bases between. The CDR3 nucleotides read TGTGCCAGCAGTTACCGGGGGATGGGTCAGCCCCAGCATTTT. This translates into CASSYRGMGQPQHF.